This TCR beta chain was sequenced during a study of T cell responses to AZD1222 COVID-19 vaccine (dated by TCRdb to the early 2020s). With regard to the full study: A total of about 240 trial participants underwent TCR sequencing, of whom 207 received two doses of AZD1222 and about 26 received two doses of the MenACWY control vaccine. Enrollment into the trials was organized by age into subgroups of 18-55, 56-69 and 70-plus years, and those subgroups contained around 150, 28 and 57 TCR-sequenced participants, respectively. What the study reported, not specific to this receptor: Because no day 14 peak-response samples were available, the repertoires could be characterized only after the peak T cell response. The vaccine-associated CD4 TCRs covered the entire spike protein, and the dominant responses fell in regions 160-218 and 743-854. After two AZD1222 doses, spike-specific TCR breadth and depth were significantly higher than at day 0 and than in MenACWY recipients. Most participants were white British and females outnumbered males, and the authors suggested that clonal diversity may have been underestimated. Epitopes outside the regions mutated in the B.1.351 and B.1.1.7 variants were reportedly recognized by nearly half of the unique spike-specific TCRs. In the small 56-69-year group, the increase in depth fell short of significance, most likely because of low power. Only a handful of AZD1222 recipients were SARS-CoV-2 seropositive at baseline, limiting conclusions about previously exposed vaccinees.

Via the germline V gene, CDR1 is SGHVS and CDR2 FQNEAQ. Deletion took 4 bases off V and 3 bases off J, with a span of 10 bases between the germline ends. Its CDR3 holds 13 amino acids, cysteine through phenylalanine. Only the CDR3 part of the read is kept: 39 bases, read in frame from the first base. This specimen's time point label, interpreted: about 28 days (+/-7) after the second vaccine dose. AZD1222 recipients whose second dose came at about 4 weeks and those whose second dose came at about 12 weeks were combined into one group, since spike-specific TCR depth and breadth did not differ between the two schedules. Vaccinee samples were obtained from the UK trials COV001 and COV002, which included a single-blind randomized controlled phase 2/3 trial of AZD1222 (ChAdOx1 nCoV-19) in healthy adults. For TCRbeta chain sequencing, PBMC samples from trial participants were taken at day 0 and at day 28 after the second dose.

The CDR3 regions of human TCRbeta chains were analyzed by immunosequencing. Turning to the authors' computational methods: Repertoire TCRs were matched against a reference library of SARS-CoV-2-specific TCRs generated with the MIRA antigen-specificity platform. Breadth was defined as the fraction of unique TCRs that were SARS-CoV-2-associated, and depth was defined as the fraction of total T cells that were SARS-CoV-2-associated. Using the MIRA data, every spike-specific TCR was mapped to the spike region that the TCR reacted to and assigned to either a CD4 or a CD8 class. Log10-transformed breadth and depth values were compared by one-way ANOVA with Sidak's multiple comparisons tests. The table was pulled from immuneACCESS by TCRdb, which kept in-frame rearrangements only. Such tables lose some clones; where checked, under half of the loss comes from unresolved V genes, and the rest has no known cause. The DNA was the basis for D and trimming; V, J and clone size are from that table. In this sample the table shows roughly 120,000 clones, approximately 90% of which occur a single time. The top ten clones comprise around 7.1% of the sample.

For this clone: No cognate antigen has been identified for it. No much larger clone exists at a distance of one base, and base qualities are not known.

Sequenced material: peripheral blood, taken 28 days after the second AZD1222 dose. The rearrangement combines TRBV7-8 with TRBJ2-7, with TRBD1 perhaps the D gene, on 6 matching bases. The TCR comes from an adult who received the AZD1222 COVID-19 vaccine. The nucleotide sequence is TGTGCCAGCAGCTCTACAGGGTTCTACGAGCAGTACTTC. Its protein reads: CASSSTGFYEQYF.